The entry below describes one TCR beta chain. This entry belongs to a study of Ad26.COV2.S vaccination and SARS-CoV-2 variants. Trimming took off 7 bases at V and 2 bases at J, with 11 bases between the two ends. In germline, CDR1 is MNHNY, CDR2 SVGAGI (reference sequence). This CDR3 spans 13 amino acids. Sequencing was performed with immunoSEQ multiplex PCR; in TCRdb, only in-frame clones are kept and a portion is missing. Of more than 400,000 clones in the sample, about 90% are singletons; the top ten hold more than 1.5%. Indicated treatment: around 19 received Ad26.COV2.S at low or high dose, single or two shots; 5 received placebo; per-sample allocation not given. On day 63 after the first injection, vaccine and placebo recipients gave samples.

The chain recombines TRBV6-6 with TRBJ1-2; no clear D gene. This clonotype was obtained from a person between 18 and 65 years old who received the Ad26.COV2.S COVID-19 vaccine or a placebo. The material was peripheral blood, obtained in a trial of Ad26.COV2.S vaccine versus placebo. CDR3: CASKKAENYGYTF. CDR3 sequence (DNA): TGTGCCAGCAAGAAGGCGGAGAACTATGGCTACACCTTC.